The rows below give T cell receptor beta chains drawn from one sample of a study of response to subunit inactivated influenza vaccine. Each CDR3 protein gets one entry after TCRdb re-called the RT-PCR reads with MiXCR. The sample has around 480,000 distinct CDR3 sequences, approximately 16% seen once. The sample consisted of CD4+ T cells sorted from PBMCs, taken around 2 years after vaccination. Every receptor here comes from a man between 50 and 70 years old who received an inactivated influenza vaccine. CDR3s include the opening cysteine and the closing phenylalanine or tryptophan. A D gene is named only where the DNA matches it firmly. Clone size is shown for a subset of rows, as once, few, many or a class of expanded clone.

clone size	J gene	D gene	V gene	CDR3 protein	CDR3 DNA
-	TRBJ2-7	-	TRBV30	CAWTRSRLQYYEQYF	TGTGCCTGGACGCGGTCCCGATTACAATACTACGAGCAGTACTTC
few	TRBJ2-7	TRBD2	TRBV20-1	CSARMGLASYEQYF	TGCAGTGCTAGAATGGGACTAGCGTCCTACGAGCAGTACTTC
-	TRBJ2-7	TRBD2	TRBV5-8	CASSRGDFSYEQYF	TGTGCCAGCAGTCGGGGGGATTTTTCCTACGAGCAGTACTTC
few	TRBJ2-1	-	TRBV28	CASSLPDYNEQFF	TGTGCCAGCTCACTCCCGGACTACAATGAGCAGTTCTTC
many	TRBJ2-2	-	TRBV12-3/TRBV12-4	CASSFSGYANTGELFF	TGTGCCAGCAGTTTTTCCGGGTACGCGAACACCGGGGAGCTGTTTTTT
few	TRBJ2-7	-	TRBV2	CASSEAPGTQQYF	TGTGCCAGCAGTGAAGCACCCGGGACTCAGCAGTACTTC
many	TRBJ2-5	TRBD1	TRBV5-1	CASSLGQGQETQYF	TGTGCCAGCAGCCTCGGACAGGGCCAAGAGACCCAGTACTTC
few	TRBJ2-3	TRBD2	TRBV20-1	CSARGLAGYTDTQYF	TGCAGTGCTAGAGGACTAGCGGGATACACAGATACGCAGTATTTT
few	TRBJ2-1	TRBD2	TRBV20-1	CSPTSGRQGDEQFF	TGCAGTCCCACTAGCGGGAGACAAGGGGATGAGCAGTTCTTC
-	TRBJ1-5	-	TRBV6-2/TRBV6-3	CASRRPGMSNQPQHF	TGTGCCAGCAGAAGACCGGGGATGAGCAATCAGCCCCAGCATTTT
many	TRBJ2-7	-	TRBV7-2	CASRSPASYEQYF	TGTGCCAGCAGGTCCCCGGCCTCCTACGAGCAGTACTTC
-	TRBJ2-7	TRBD2	TRBV6-5	CASSYSTAGVEYF	TGTGCCAGCAGTTACTCGACAGCGGGGGTGGAGTACTTC
many	TRBJ2-5	-	TRBV10-3	CAISLTRGETQYF	TGTGCCATCAGCCTGACTAGAGGCGAGACCCAGTACTTC
few	TRBJ1-1	-	TRBV14	CASSLSGIKGTEAFF	TGTGCCAGCAGCCTGTCCGGGATAAAGGGCACTGAAGCTTTCTTT
few	TRBJ2-5	TRBD1	TRBV4-3	CASSQRTGSSETQYF	TGCGCCAGCAGCCAGAGGACAGGGTCGTCAGAGACCCAGTACTTC
-	TRBJ2-2	TRBD1	TRBV27	CASSPSGTGSRSGELFF	TGTGCCAGCAGTCCCTCGGGGACAGGGTCGAGGTCCGGGGAGCTGTTTTTT
-	TRBJ1-5	-	TRBV15	CATSRDVADNQPQHF	TGTGCCACCAGCAGAGATGTCGCAGACAATCAGCCCCAGCATTTT
-	TRBJ2-7	-	TRBV25-1	CASSETGAYEQYF	TGTGCCAGCAGTGAAACAGGCGCCTACGAGCAGTACTTC
many	TRBJ2-1	TRBD2	TRBV18	CASSPLAGVYNEQFF	TGTGCCAGCAGCCCACTAGCGGGAGTATACAATGAGCAGTTCTTC
-	TRBJ1-3	-	TRBV20-1	CGGQTRGNTIYF	TGCGGTGGACAGACAAGAGGAAACACCATATATTTT